This TCR beta chain was obtained from a study of blood T cell repertoires in COVID-19. For the study at large: Acute-phase and convalescent COVID-19 samples originated in the United States, Italy and Spain. In each case, the material was cDNA or gDNA derived from T cells, B-cell-depleted T cells, or PBMCs.

Per the original methods: Estimated nucleated cell counts came from reference gene primer amplification. Profiled with immunoSEQ multiplex PCR; TCRdb holds only in-frame clones, not every one. The D gene and trimming were derived from the DNA, and the V and J assignments and clone size from that table. The sample has some 60,000 clones, more than 85% seen once. In germline, CDR1 is MDHEN, CDR2 SYDVKM. V shed 6 bases, J shed 6 bases, and the junction held 5 bases outside the gene matches. The CDR3 loop spans 13 amino acids. The rearrangement joins TRBV28 to TRBJ2-7, with 10 bases matching TRBD1. Input material: peripheral blood. This TCR came from a man between 60 and 75 years old with acute or convalescent COVID-19. The CDR3 DNA is TGTGCCAGCAGGGGGACAGGGGCGATCGAGCAGTACTTC. This encodes CASRGTGAIEQYF.